The 30 T cell receptor beta chains below were found in one sample sequenced in a study of a mutant IDH1 vaccine in newly diagnosed glioma. These receptors' antigens are unknown. Time point described: week 35, safety follow-up. With topical imiquimod, each dose of the vaccine consisted of 300 ug of mutant IDH1 20-mer peptide. The assay was immunoSEQ multiplex PCR, and TCRdb's table has in-frame clones only and misses some. The table lists tens of thousands of clones, about 90% of them singletons. The specimen comprised PBMCs, sampled from a glioma patient whose treatment included an IDH1 peptide vaccine. The receptors shown here come from a man aged 40-55 years with glioma.

V and J are TRBV5-1 and TRBJ2-5; 7 bases fit TRBD2. The CDR3 is 16 amino acids. Per germline, CDR1 SGHRS and CDR2 YFSETQ. The V gene end was trimmed by 4 bases and the J gene end by 7 bases; junction bases not matched to a gene: 16. CDR3 amino acids: CASSPGGGANIGTQYF. The CDR3, as DNA: TGCGCCAGCAGCCCCGGGGGAGGGGCAAATATCGGGACCCAGTACTTC.

The rearrangement joins TRBV7-9 to TRBJ2-7, with D possibly matching TRBD2 (5 bases). This CDR3 has 13 amino acids. Germline V lookup: CDR1 SEHNR, CDR2 FQNEAQ (reference sequence). Trimming took off 7 bases at V and 5 bases at J, with 15 bases between the two ends. This chain's CDR3 is CASNKDGRDEQYF. The CDR3 nucleotides are TGTGCCAGCAACAAAGATGGGCGGGACGAGCAGTACTTC.

This clone showed up just once. The rearrangement joins TRBV12-5 to TRBJ2-1; 8 bases align to TRBD1. CDR1 and CDR2 (germline): LGHNT, FRNRAP. The length of the CDR3 is 13 residues. After removal of 2 bases from V and 7 bases from J, the junction contained 1 base not matched to a gene. This CDR3 is CASGLNRGNEQFF. The CDR3 region has the DNA TGTGCTAGTGGTTTGAACAGGGGGAATGAGCAGTTCTTC.

The V call is TRBV6-4, the J call TRBJ1-1; D unclear. Trimming took off 6 bases at V and 1 base at J, with 12 bases between the two ends. The CDR3 contains 14 residues. Germline V gene sequence: CDR1 MRHNA, CDR2 SNTAGT. The CDR3 reads CASRDRRGNTEAFF. The CDR3 nucleotides read TGTGCCAGCAGGGACCGACGTGGGAACACTGAAGCTTTCTTT.

The chain joins TRBV6-6 to TRBJ1-2; TRBD1 matches at 11 bases. From germline, CDR1 is MNHNY and CDR2 SVGAGI (reference sequence). V lost 9 bases, J lost 6 bases, and 15 bases stayed unmatched. This CDR3 has 16 residues. The CDR3 sequence is CASFEPRTGGQNGYTF. DNA for the CDR3: TGTGCCAGTTTTGAGCCCAGGACAGGGGGCCAGAATGGCTACACCTTC.

V usage is TRBV5-1 and J usage is TRBJ2-7; possible D gene TRBD2, 5 bases. The germline gives CDR1 SGHRS, CDR2 YFSETQ. The CDR3 runs 14 residues. The V end was cut by 4 bases, the J end by 3 bases, with 14 bases between. The CDR3, as DNA: TGCGCCAGCAGCCTAGCTTCCGGGATCTACGAGCAGTACTTC. Translated: CASSLASGIYEQYF.

The chain carries TRBV5-1 and TRBJ1-1; D not certain. The CDR3 covers 12 residues. V was pared by 4 bases and J by 6 bases, with 10 bases between. The germline gives CDR1 SGHRS, CDR2 YFSETQ. CDR3 in DNA: TGCGCCAGCAGCGCCGCAGGCCCTGAAGCTTTCTTT. It codes for CASSAAGPEAFF.

V is TRBV4-1 and J is TRBJ2-3; D not resolved. The CDR3 has 17 residues. Trimming took off 3 bases at V and 1 base at J, with 17 bases between the two ends. Germline CDR1 reads MGHRA; CDR2 reads YSYEKL. This CDR3 is CASSQRLGGVGTDTQYF. CDR3 in DNA: TGCGCCAGCAGCCAGAGGTTGGGCGGAGTAGGCACAGATACGCAGTATTTT.

The genes are TRBV29-1 and TRBJ2-7, with unresolved D. Trimming took 6 bases from V and 6 from J, leaving 9 bases between them. The CDR3 is made up of 10 amino acids. CDR1 SQVTM and CDR2 ANQGSEA come from the germline V gene. CDR3 coding DNA: TGCAGCGTCGACATCTGCGAGCAGTACTTC. It translates to CSVDICEQYF.

This chain joins TRBV28 and TRBJ2-1; no firm D call. The CDR3 sequence is 13 residues long. V was cut by 5 bases and J by 6 bases, with 11 bases left in between. Germline lookup yields CDR1 MDHEN and CDR2 SYDVKM. CDR3 region: CASSPRSGNEQFF. CDR3 sequence (DNA): TGTGCCAGCAGTCCCAGGTCTGGCAATGAGCAGTTCTTC.

The V and J genes are TRBV2 and TRBJ2-2, with D tentatively TRBD1 or TRBD2 (5 bases each). In germline, CDR1 is SNHLY, CDR2 FYNNEI. The V end lost 7 bases, the J end lost 4 bases, and 25 bases lay between the germline ends. There are 18 residues in the CDR3. The CDR3 loop is CASNRGLAALAGTGELFF. The CDR3, as DNA: TGTGCCAGCAACCGGGGCTTAGCAGCCCTCGCGGGCACCGGGGAGCTGTTTTTT.

This clone has more than one count but fewer than ten. V and J are TRBV9 and TRBJ1-4; 8 positions match TRBD1. Germline values: CDR1 SGDLS, CDR2 YYNGEE. J gave up 8 bases and V 4 bases, and 7 bases lay outside the gene matches. CDR3 size: 14 residues. The CDR3 DNA reads TGTGCCAGCAGCTCGGACAGGGACGGCGAAAAACTGTTTTTT. The encoded protein is CASSSDRDGEKLFF.

In this sample, this clone turned up a few times. The genes are TRBV25-1 and TRBJ2-3; 8 positions agree with TRBD2. This CDR3 has 15 residues. The trim removed 8 bases at V and 2 bases at J, leaving 9 bases unmatched. Germline lookup yields CDR1 MGHDK and CDR2 SYGVNS. CDR3 nucleotide sequence: TGTGCCAGCCAAAGAGCGGGAGCGAACACAGATACGCAGTATTTT. The encoded protein is CASQRAGANTDTQYF.

The chain couples TRBV28 to TRBJ1-2; the D gene is possibly TRBD1 (5 bases). Germline CDR1 reads MDHEN; CDR2 reads SYDVKM. The length of the CDR3 is 15 residues. Trimming shortened V by 3 bases and J by 5 bases, and 16 bases separated the two germline ends. As DNA, the CDR3 is TGTGCCAGCAGTTTGGGGGGAGGTGAGGGGTATGGCTACACCTTC. The encoded protein is CASSLGGGEGYGYTF.

The chain has TRBV7-6 and TRBJ1-2; D gene ambiguous. The CDR3 has 12 amino acids. The V and J ends lost 11 bases and 7 bases respectively, with 17 bases between them. Germline lookup yields CDR1 SGHVS and CDR2 FNYEAQ. Here the CDR3 reads CAASALSSGYTF. CDR3 sequence (DNA): TGTGCCGCCTCGGCACTCTCCTCTGGCTACACCTTC.

This clone was counted only a few times. The rearrangement uses TRBV18 and TRBJ1-2; 9 bases match TRBD1. Looked up from germline, CDR1 is KGHSH and CDR2 is LQKENI. This CDR3 comprises 15 residues. V dropped 3 bases and J dropped 2; count of bases not matched to a gene: 4. The CDR3 DNA is TGTGCCAGCTCACCGGGACAGGGAATCAACTATGGCTACACCTTC. Translated: CASSPGQGINYGYTF.

This sequence joins TRBV29-1 and TRBJ2-5; 11 positions agree with TRBD2. Per the germline V gene, CDR1 is SQVTM and CDR2 is ANQGSEA. The CDR3 length is 19 residues. V dropped 4 bases and J dropped 1; count of bases not matched to a gene: 17. CDR3 sequence reads: CSVGSRKVAGGFIQETQYF. As DNA, the CDR3 is TGCAGCGTTGGTTCGAGGAAAGTAGCGGGAGGGTTTATCCAAGAGACCCAGTACTTC.

The chain links TRBV9 to TRBJ2-5; 7 bases line up with TRBD2. Germline-derived CDR1 and CDR2 are SGDLS and YYNGEE. The CDR3 sequence is 15 residues long. V shed 1 base and J 1 base; nucleotides not matched to a gene: 4. CDR3 amino acids: CASSVLGGFQETQYF. The CDR3 coding sequence is TGTGCCAGCAGCGTATTGGGGGGGTTCCAAGAGACCCAGTACTTC.

The chain combines TRBV27 with TRBJ2-5, with D maybe TRBD2 (5 bases). V was cut by 6 bases and J by 4 bases, with 9 bases left in between. The germline CDR1 and CDR2 sequences are MNHEY and SMNVEV (reference sequence). CDR3 length equals 12 residues. CDR3 loop: CASSYRGETQYF. The DNA of the CDR3 is TGTGCCAGCAGCTATCGGGGAGAGACCCAGTACTTC.

This sequence joins TRBV28 and TRBJ2-7; D uncertain. The CDR3 has 12 amino acids. The V end was cut by 8 bases, the J end by 3 bases, with 11 bases between. Germline CDR1 is MDHEN and CDR2 is SYDVKM. The DNA for the CDR3 is TGTGCCAGCCAACCCGAAGGCTACGAGCAGTACTTC. It codes for CASQPEGYEQYF.

This rearrangement joins TRBV4-2 to TRBJ2-3; 8 bases are shared with TRBD2. Per germline, CDR1 LGHNA and CDR2 YNFKEQ. This CDR3 has 17 amino acids. The ends lost 0 bases at V and 2 bases at J; junction bases unmatched: 7. CDR3 sequence (DNA): TGTGCCAGCAGCCAAGATACTACAGCGGGGGCCACAGATACGCAGTATTTT. This sequence encodes CASSQDTTAGATDTQYF.

The rearrangement uses TRBV5-1 and TRBJ1-1, with unresolved D. Per the germline V gene, CDR1 is SGHRS and CDR2 is YFSETQ. The CDR3 contains 14 residues. Trimming shortened V by 0 bases and J by 1 base, and 7 bases separated the two germline ends. CDR3 DNA sequence: TGCGCCAGCAGCTTGGAAGTATGGAACACTGAAGCTTTCTTT. This sequence encodes CASSLEVWNTEAFF.

This chain connects TRBV6-1 to TRBJ2-3; 9 bases map to TRBD2. Germline CDR1 reads MNHNS; CDR2 reads SASEGT. Trimming took 2 bases from V and 1 from J; bases not matched to a gene: 7. This CDR3 has 17 residues. The CDR3 DNA sequence: TGTGCCAGCAGTGAATTAGCGGGAGCGGTTCGCACAGATACGCAGTATTTT. This sequence encodes CASSELAGAVRTDTQYF.

The sample holds a few counts of this clone. The V call is TRBV5-4, the J call TRBJ2-2; 14 bases are a match to TRBD2. The CDR3 runs 16 residues. Trimming removed 4 bases from V and 6 bases from J; junction bases left unmatched: 5. Germline CDR1 reads SGHNT; CDR2 reads YYREEE (reference sequence). CDR3 in amino acids: CASSQGLAGVSGELFF. The CDR3 nucleotides read TGTGCCAGCAGCCAGGGACTAGCGGGAGTCTCCGGGGAGCTGTTTTTT.

The chain recombines TRBV27 with TRBJ1-2; no firm D call. Trimming pared 1 base from V and 2 bases from J, leaving 8 bases between. The CDR3 contains 14 residues. Germline lookup yields CDR1 MNHEY and CDR2 SMNVEV (reference sequence). The CDR3 DNA reads TGTGCCAGCAGTTTATTTGCAGCGAACTATGGCTACACCTTC. Protein sequence: CASSLFAANYGYTF.

The rearrangement joins TRBV7-8 to TRBJ1-2, with a possible D match to TRBD1 (5 bases). Germline CDR1 and CDR2: SGHVS and FQNEAQ. The CDR3 is made up of 16 amino acids. Trimming took off 2 bases at V and 0 bases at J, with 13 bases between the two ends. In nucleotides, the CDR3 is TGTGCCAGCAGCTTATACCGGGACGCTACTAACTATGGCTACACCTTC. Translating it yields CASSLYRDATNYGYTF.

The chain uses TRBV19 and TRBJ2-1; D gene unclear. The V gene's germline CDR1 is LNHDA and CDR2 SQIVND (reference sequence). V was shortened by 5 bases and J by 8 bases, with 10 bases between the two germline ends. CDR3 length: 12 amino acids. The CDR3 sequence: CASSAREYEQFF. The CDR3 bases are TGTGCCAGTAGTGCTCGCGAGTATGAGCAGTTCTTC.

The chain recombines TRBV5-4 with TRBJ2-2; D uncertain. The CDR3 is 16 residues long. With 0 bases removed from V and 1 base from J, the gap between germline ends came to 10 bases. The germline V gene encodes CDR1 SGHNT and CDR2 YYREEE (reference sequence). CDR3 sequence reads: CASSLEFPGNTGELFF. CDR3 in DNA: TGTGCCAGCAGCTTGGAATTCCCCGGGAACACCGGGGAGCTGTTTTTT. The full variable domain, its missing parts supplied by reference TRBV5-4 and TRBJ2-2, is ETGVTQSPTHLIKTRGQQVTLRCSSQSGHNTVSWYQQALGQGPQFIFQYYREEENGRGNFPPRFSGLQFPNYSSELNVNALELDDSALYLCASSLEFPGNTGELFFGEGSRLTVL.

The chain joins TRBV7-7 to TRBJ2-5; 10 nucleotides match TRBD2. The CDR3 has 15 residues. Germline V gene data show CDR1 as SSHAT and CDR2 as FNYEAQ (reference sequence). V dropped 1 base and J dropped 5; count of bases not matched to a gene: 4. The CDR3 nucleotides are TGTGCCAGCAGCTTAGGGACTAGCGGATGGGAGACCCAGTACTTC. Protein: CASSLGTSGWETQYF.

The J gene is TRBJ2-7, the V gene TRBV7-2; D gene ambiguous. The CDR3 length is 11 residues. Per germline, CDR1 SGHTA and CDR2 FQGNSA. Between the trimmed V and J ends, which lost 5 bases and 2 bases, there was a span of 4 bases. The DNA for the CDR3 is TGTGCCAGCAGCCCGGCCTACGAGCAGTACTTC. Translated: CASSPAYEQYF.